This T cell receptor (beta chain) was observed in a study of chemoradiotherapy in HPV16-positive cancers. Only in-frame clones appear in the TCRdb table, and some are missing; sequencing was by immunoSEQ multiplex PCR. Seen here are about 12,000 clones, over 70% observed once, and the top ten hold 6% to 8.5%. The CDR3 covers 13 residues. V lost 10 bases, J lost 5 bases, and 15 bases lay in between. CDR1 is SNHLY, CDR2 FYNNEI, per germline. The chain has TRBV2 and TRBJ2-1, with D possibly TRBD1 on 6 matching bases. This clonotype was sampled from a human donor with HPV-associated anogenital cancer. Sampling was carried out from a patient who underwent chemoradiotherapy. CDR3 amino acids: CATKATGNNEQFF. The CDR3 DNA reads TGTGCCACCAAGGCTACAGGGAACAATGAGCAGTTCTTC.